Listed below are T cell receptor beta chains from one sample, sequenced in a study of T cell repertoires in cytomegalovirus infection. MiXCR was run by TCRdb on the reads, yielding one entry per CDR3 protein. The data show fewer than 1,000,000 distinct CDR3 sequences, around 30% seen once. Their antigen targets remain unknown. The specimen comprised cultured CD8+ T cells from PBMCs, sampled from culture after CMV antigen stimulation. The receptors originated from a human donor in good health (CMV status not recorded). Some clones in this sample may be carry-over from other donors' samples. The CDR3 runs from the conserved cysteine through the conserved F or W. A D gene is named only where the DNA matches it firmly. Clone size is stated in some rows and not others, as once, few, many or a class when expanded.

d_gene | abundance | j_gene | v_gene | CDR3nt | CDR3aa
. | few | TRBJ2-7 | TRBV14 | TGTGCCAGCAGCCACTCGACGGTGGGGCGAGAGCAGTACTTC | CASSHSTVGREQYF
. | . | TRBJ1-3 | TRBV7-9 | TGTGCCAGCACCCAGGGGAGGGGAGCTGGAAACACCATATATTTT | CASTQGRGAGNTIYF
. | many | TRBJ1-1 | TRBV27 | TGTGCCAGCAGCTGGGGTCTGAACACTGAAGCTTTCTTT | CASSWGLNTEAFF
. | many | TRBJ1-2 | TRBV4-1 | TGCGCCAGCAGCCAAGATAGGAACTCCGGCTATGGCTACACCTTC | CASSQDRNSGYGYTF
. | . | TRBJ1-1 | TRBV2 | TGTGCCAGCAGGGTCGGAGGGAGGGGTGAAGCTTTCTTT | CASRVGGRGEAFF
TRBD1 | . | TRBJ1-1 | TRBV4-2 | TGTGCCAGCAGCCAAGGGGACAGGGCTACGTGGGGGAACACTGAAGCTTTCTTT | CASSQGDRATWGNTEAFF
. | . | TRBJ2-1 | TRBV7-2 | TGTGCCAGCAGCCTGGGGTTTTGCAATGAGCAGTTCTTC | CASSLGFCNEQFF
. | . | TRBJ2-1 | TRBV7-6 | TGTGCCAGCAGCCCCGCTAGGTTCGATGAGCAGTTCTTC | CASSPARFDEQFF
. | . | TRBJ1-1 | TRBV7-9 | TGTGCCAGCAGCTTCTGGCCGCAGCAGCCCTCGAACACTGAAGCTTTCTTT | CASSFWPQQPSNTEAFF
. | few | TRBJ1-2 | TRBV6-2/TRBV6-3 | TGTGCCAGCAGTCCCGCCAGGAGGGCTAACTATGGCTACACCTTC | CASSPARRANYGYTF